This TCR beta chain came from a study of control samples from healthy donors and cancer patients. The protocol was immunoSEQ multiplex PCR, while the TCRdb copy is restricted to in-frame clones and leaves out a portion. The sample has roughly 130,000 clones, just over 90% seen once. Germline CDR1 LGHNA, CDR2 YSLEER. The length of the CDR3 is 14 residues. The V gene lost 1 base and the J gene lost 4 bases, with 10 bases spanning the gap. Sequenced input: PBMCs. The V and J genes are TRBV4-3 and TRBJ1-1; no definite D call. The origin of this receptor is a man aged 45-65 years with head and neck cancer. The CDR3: CASSQASGATEAFF. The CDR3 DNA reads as TGCGCCAGCAGCCAAGCCAGCGGTGCCACTGAAGCTTTCTTT.